The 13 T cell receptor beta chains below were found in one sample sequenced in a study of CD8+ T cells in alopecia areata. As to treatment: oral pan-JAK inhibitor, 5-10 mg twice daily. It was cDNA, reverse transcribed from extracted RNA, that served as the sequencing template. Sequenced by immunoSEQ multiplex PCR; TCRdb stores in-frame clones only, minus some. Of approximately 210,000 clones listed, 45% to 65% are singletons. Source: CD4+ T cells sorted from blood, taken at week 4, from a patient treated with tofacitinib. The receptor set was obtained from a human donor with alopecia areata.

For this clone: Compared with germline, one end of the junction differs, possibly owing to a read error. The chain recombines TRBV9 with TRBJ2-1; D gene ambiguous. CDR3 size: 12 residues. The germline V gene has CDR1 SGDLS and CDR2 YYNGEE. This CDR3 is CASSPYVGRLLF. CDR3 DNA sequence: TGTGCCAGCAGCCCCTACGTGGGTCGGTTGCTCTTC.

J is TRBJ2-7 and V is TRBV7-8, with D uncertain. Trimming took 2 bases from V and 4 from J, leaving 15 bases between them. The CDR3 contains 15 residues. CDR1 SGHVS and CDR2 FQNEAQ come from the germline V gene. Here the CDR3 reads CASSLQYSGRYEQYF. CDR3 DNA sequence: TGTGCCAGCAGCTTACAGTACTCTGGACGGTACGAGCAGTACTTC.

This clone was seen a handful of times. The chain uses TRBV5-8 and TRBJ1-1; D not certain. Trimming left V 2 bases short and J 6 bases short, with 11 bases between. The CDR3 has 13 amino acids. CDR1 and CDR2 from the germline V gene are SGHTS and YDEGEE. The CDR3 DNA reads as TGTGCCAGCAGCTTTCGGGGTGTGCCTGAAGCTTTCTTT. Amino acid sequence: CASSFRGVPEAFF.

This clone was counted only a few times. The V call is TRBV29-1, the J call TRBJ2-2, with 7 bases lining up with TRBD1. V lost 6 bases to trimming and J lost 6 bases; unmatched junction nucleotides: 7. The CDR3 runs to 13 residues. Germline V gene data show CDR1 as SQVTM and CDR2 as ANQGSEA. Here the CDR3 reads CSVGPDRAGELFF. In DNA form, the CDR3 reads TGCAGCGTCGGGCCAGACAGGGCCGGGGAGCTGTTTTTT.

The J gene is TRBJ2-5, the V gene TRBV6-1, with unresolved D. CDR1 is MNHNS, CDR2 SASEGT, per germline. This CDR3 is built from 11 residues. Trimming removed 11 bases at V and 4 bases at J, with 11 bases between. CDR3 bases: TGTGCCGCCAAAAAGAGAGAGACCCAGTACTTC. Translated, it gives CAAKKRETQYF.

This clone was picked up one time. The chain couples TRBV29-1 to TRBJ1-1; tentative D call: TRBD1 (5 bases). V was pared by 1 base and J by 2 bases, with 8 bases between. The CDR3 sequence is 13 residues long. CDR1 is SQVTM and CDR2 is ANQGSEA in the germline V gene. The CDR3 DNA sequence: TGCAGCGTTGAAGTGACAGAAAACACTGAAGCTTTCTTT. This codes for CSVEVTENTEAFF. Complete variable domain (other parts from reference TRBV29-1 and TRBJ1-1): SAVISQKPSRDICQRGTSLTIQCQVDSQVTMMFWYRQQPGQSLTLIATANQGSEATYESGFVIDKFPISRPNLTFSTLTVSNMSPEDSSIYLCSVEVTENTEAFFGQGTRLTVV.

This clone was recorded a few times. CDR3 in amino acids: CASLDRKGRGTDTQYF. CDR3 nucleotides: TGTGCCAGCCTCGACAGGAAGGGGAGAGGCACAGATACGCAGTATTTT. The chain has TRBV2 and TRBJ2-3; TRBD1 might be the D (6 bases). Germline V gene lookup returns CDR1 SNHLY and CDR2 FYNNEI. This CDR3 is built from 16 residues. Trimming pared 8 bases from V and 1 base from J, leaving 19 bases between. Complete variable domain (other parts from reference TRBV2 and TRBJ2-3): EPEVTQTPSHQVTQMGQEVILRCVPISNHLYFYWYRQILGQKVEFLVSFYNNEISEKSEIFDDQFSVERPDGSNFTLKIRSTKLEDSAMYFCASLDRKGRGTDTQYFGPGTRLTVL.

This chain links TRBV5-6 with TRBJ1-1, with D unclear. The V gene's germline CDR1 is SGHDT and CDR2 YYEEEE. The V end was cut by 4 bases, the J end by 4 bases, with 11 bases between. There are 13 residues in the CDR3. CDR3 region: CASSPGLATEAFF. The CDR3 DNA is TGTGCCAGCAGCCCCGGGTTGGCCACTGAAGCTTTCTTT.

This clone was seen a handful of times. The rearrangement joins TRBV29-1 to TRBJ1-4, with a weak D call TRBD1 (5 bases). The V gene's germline CDR1 is SQVTM and CDR2 ANQGSEA. CDR3 length: 14 residues. V lost 4 bases to trimming and J lost 7 bases, with 16 bases between them. CDR3 DNA sequence: TGCAGCGTTGGGAGGGGCGTTGCGGGTGAAAAACTGTTTTTT. Translation: CSVGRGVAGEKLFF.

J is TRBJ2-3 and V is TRBV5-1; 7 bases are a match to TRBD2. Germline lookup yields CDR1 SGHRS and CDR2 YFSETQ. The CDR3 is 14 residues long. V dropped 6 bases and J dropped 2; count of bases not matched to a gene: 6. The chain's CDR3 is CASMGGTITDTQYF. DNA of the CDR3: TGCGCCAGCATGGGGGGGACGATCACAGATACGCAGTATTTT.

V and J are TRBV28 and TRBJ2-7; a weak D match, TRBD2 (6 bases). Germline-derived CDR1 and CDR2 are MDHEN and SYDVKM. V was trimmed by 6 bases and J by 0 bases, leaving 12 bases between them. There are 14 residues in the CDR3. The CDR3 sequence is CASREGHASYEQYF. The CDR3 DNA reads TGTGCCAGCAGGGAGGGGCATGCCTCCTACGAGCAGTACTTC.

The J gene is TRBJ2-3, the V gene TRBV5-1; 7 nucleotides align to TRBD2. Trimming took 6 bases from V and 1 from J; bases not matched to a gene: 8. CDR1 is SGHRS, CDR2 YFSETQ, per germline. This CDR3 contains 15 residues. The CDR3: CASNPSSGGTDTQYF. As DNA, the CDR3 is TGCGCCAGCAATCCCAGCAGCGGGGGCACAGATACGCAGTATTTT.

The V call is TRBV9, the J call TRBJ2-1; D is possibly TRBD1 (6 bases). This CDR3 comprises 16 residues. V dropped 4 bases and J dropped 2 bases, with 16 bases sitting between them. The germline gives CDR1 SGDLS, CDR2 YYNGEE. The CDR3 sequence: CASSSPPRGTYNEQFF. DNA for the CDR3: TGTGCCAGCAGCTCACCTCCCAGGGGAACCTACAATGAGCAGTTCTTC.